This TCR beta chain was recorded in a study of blood T cells in healthy people across ages (dated by TCRdb to between 2014 and 2016). Notes on the research overall: In model experiments, roughly one uniquely barcoded TCR beta cDNA molecule per two T cells was captured by template switching. Using deep sequencing normalized with unique cDNA molecular identifiers, the study measured how TCR beta repertoire diversity changes with age. The donors were divided into four age groups: young (average 16 years), middle-aged (approximately 39), aged (62) and long-lived (roughly 82). To avoid experimental bias, donors of different ages were distributed randomly across sequencing lanes. Using the same blood draw, the study looked at two additional independent replicas of 1 million unique cDNA reads for two donors, one aged 18 to 30 and the other aged 80 or older.

Library creation used 5' RACE. This sample was sequenced with an Illumina HiSeq 2500. A second PCR of about 6 to 12 cycles was performed with a sample-barcoded 5' primer and a J-beta primer mix. Each TCR beta cDNA molecule received a unique molecular identifier from a template-switch 5' adaptor carrying 12 random nucleotides. Each sample yielded at least 2.5 million CDR3-containing paired-end reads. First-strand cDNA was synthesized from all RNA with the Mint cDNA synthesis kit, primed by a TRBC-specific oligonucleotide. All cDNA was treated with uracil-DNA glycosylase and then went through a first 18-cycle PCR with the universal primers M1SS and BC2_uni_R. Turning to the authors' computational methods: Each sample was normalized by randomly selecting 1 million high-quality reads, each carrying a distinct molecular identifier. Reads with shared molecular identifiers were discarded instead of being binned into consensus sequences. MiTCR, run with a Q25 quality threshold and the strictest error-elimination algorithm, handled CDR3 identification, clonotype clustering and error correction. Lower-bound total TCR beta diversity was estimated with a nonparametric unseen species model using Euler transformation. The public sequencing data were trimmed at Q25 with fastp and processed into clonotypes with MiXCR by TCRdb, which kept only in-frame beta chains. When rows share a CDR3 protein, they turn into one entry using the most common DNA and genes. These V and J calls derive from TCRdb rather than the authors' analysis. This sample has roughly 1.5 million distinct CDR3 sequences in its table, and approximately 43% of those were observed once. The top ten clones comprise 4% of the sample.

As encoded in the germline V gene, CDR1 is MNHNS while CDR2 is SASEGT. The germline ends are 10 bases apart after V is trimmed by 6 bases and J by 2 bases. The CDR3 runs 13 amino acids, cysteine and phenylalanine included. Of the read, only the CDR3 DNA is kept; its 39 bases are in frame from base 1. Overall study outcomes, separate from this receptor: Estimates of total diversity based on one million sequenced T cells were considered lower bounds and underestimates. The percentage of naive T cells measured by flow cytometry correlated strongly with observed TCR beta diversity. Since profiling was done on bulk unsorted PBMCs, naive and antigen-experienced compartments could not be conclusively compared. Observed TCR beta diversity per million T cells fell roughly linearly with age, and a significant reduction was already apparent by age roughly 40. Donor CMV infection status was unknown, potentially confounding age-related changes in expanded clonotypes. The long-lived group showed more naive CD4+ T cells, fewer expanded clones and increased TCR diversity than the aged group, suggesting age selection.

The donors were some 36 Caucasian individuals from Russia, aged 6 to 90 years, who were systemically healthy. Each donor gave around 9 milliliters of peripheral blood, collected into EDTA-treated Vacutainer tubes. Ficoll-Paque density-gradient centrifugation was used to isolate PBMCs, with at least 6.5 million per sample. Total RNA was extracted from PBMCs with Trizol reagent, with at least 6 micrograms obtained per sample. For every donor, an aliquot of PBMCs went through flow cytometry to measure the percentages of naive CD45RAhigh/CD27high T cells. Regarding this clonotype: There is no known antigen for this receptor. Base qualities were left out, and no much larger clone turns up one base away.

The chain employs TRBV6-1 and TRBJ1-1; the D gene cannot be named for sure. The clonotype comes from a woman in her late teens or twenties in good health. Material: blood. The nucleotide sequence is given as TGTGCCAGCAGCGGACGGCGAAACACTGAAGCTTTCTTT. This translates into CASSGRRNTEAFF.